Below are 5 T cell receptor beta chains sequenced from a single sample in a study of T cell responses to AZD1222 COVID-19 vaccine. Only in-frame clones appear in the TCRdb table, and some are missing; sequencing was by immunoSEQ multiplex PCR. The table records approximately 75,000 clones, over 75% of them present only once. The source was peripheral blood, collected 28 days after the second AZD1222 dose. These receptors were taken from an adult who received the AZD1222 COVID-19 vaccine.

This clone was seen a handful of times. The chain is built from TRBV12-3 or TRBV12-4 and TRBJ1-1, with TRBD1 matching over 8 bases. This CDR3 has 11 residues. V was clipped by 5 bases and J by 11 bases; unmatched bases: 4. CDR3 loop: CASSLDRAAFF. CDR3 nucleotides: TGTGCCAGCAGTCTGGACAGGGCGGCTTTCTTT.

The V call is TRBV6-6, the J call TRBJ2-7; tentatively, D is TRBD1 or TRBD2 (5 bases each). Trimming removed 6 bases from V and 2 bases from J, with 14 bases in between. Germline V gene data show CDR1 as MNHNY and CDR2 as SVGAGI (reference sequence). The CDR3 extends over 14 amino acids. The CDR3 spells CASSPGSWTYEQYF. Here the CDR3 DNA reads TGTGCCAGCAGCCCAGGGAGTTGGACCTACGAGCAGTACTTC.

The chain links TRBV10-3 to TRBJ1-2; tentative D call: TRBD1 (6 bases). Germline assignment: CDR1 ENHRY and CDR2 SYGVKD. The V gene lost 0 bases and the J gene lost 8 bases, with 19 bases spanning the gap. This CDR3 is 16 amino acids long. CDR3: CAISESTGQAWGGYTF. The DNA for the CDR3 is TGTGCCATCAGTGAGTCGACGGGACAAGCTTGGGGAGGCTACACCTTC.

This clone was detected only a few times. V and J are TRBV7-9 and TRBJ2-2, with D hard to call. The V end lost 2 bases, the J end lost 3 bases, and 1 base lay between the germline ends. The CDR3 runs to 12 residues. CDR1 is SEHNR, CDR2 FQNEAQ, per germline (reference sequence). The CDR3 protein is CASSLHTGELFF. DNA of the CDR3: TGTGCCAGCAGCTTACACACCGGGGAGCTGTTTTTT.

This clone showed up just a few times. V is TRBV16 and J is TRBJ1-6; weak D call: TRBD1 (5 bases). The CDR3 contains 14 residues. Deletions cut 3 bases from V and 11 bases from J, with 14 bases between. Germline CDR1 is KGHSY and CDR2 is FQNENV. CDR3 loop: CASSHLGEGAPLHF. The CDR3 nucleotides are TGTGCCAGCAGCCACCTGGGGGAGGGCGCACCCCTCCACTTT.